One sample yielded the 16 T cell receptor beta chains listed below, sequenced in a study of blood T cell repertoires in COVID-19. Assay used: immunoSEQ multiplex PCR; TCRdb lists only in-frame clones, some missing. The table shows about 220,000 clones, with roughly 89% occurring only once. The sequenced material came from PBMCs or T cells enriched from blood (not recorded which). The origin of the receptors is a woman between 35 and 50 years old with acute COVID-19.

This rearrangement joins TRBV3-1 (or the pseudogene TRBV3-2) to TRBJ1-3; D remains unclear. The germline V gene has CDR1 LGHDT and CDR2 YNNKEL (reference sequence). The CDR3 is 14 residues long. Trimming shortened V by 5 bases and J by 0 bases, and 8 bases separated the two germline ends. The CDR3: CASSARGSGNTIYF. CDR3 in DNA: TGTGCCAGCAGCGCTCGGGGCTCTGGAAACACCATATATTTT.

This chain uses TRBV5-1 with TRBJ1-4; 7 bases map to TRBD1. Per germline, CDR1 SGHRS and CDR2 YFSETQ. The CDR3 is 15 residues long. V gave up 3 bases and J gave up 4 bases; unmatched junction bases: 6. The CDR3 loop reads CASSWDSSDNEKLFF. CDR3 bases: TGCGCCAGCAGCTGGGACAGCTCGGATAATGAAAAACTGTTTTTT.

The rearrangement uses TRBV11-2 and TRBJ2-7; 7 bases map to TRBD2. Germline CDR1 SGHAT, CDR2 FQNNGV. V lost 2 bases and J lost 3; bases outside the gene matches: 7. CDR3 length: 15 residues. CDR3 loop: CASSLPGEGFYEQYF. The CDR3 coding sequence is TGTGCCAGCAGCTTACCTGGGGAGGGTTTCTACGAGCAGTACTTC.

This clone was observed once. The rearrangement joins TRBV5-5 to TRBJ1-2; 7 bases line up with TRBD1. This CDR3 comprises 14 residues. The V gene end was trimmed by 0 bases and the J gene end by 5 bases; junction bases not matched to a gene: 4. Germline V gives CDR1 SGHKS, CDR2 YYEKEE (reference sequence). The CDR3 DNA reads TGTGCCAGCAGCTTGGGACAGGGAGATTATGGCTACACCTTC. Protein: CASSLGQGDYGYTF.

This chain uses TRBV4-1 with TRBJ1-4, with D possibly TRBD1 on 6 matching bases. CDR1 is MGHRA and CDR2 is YSYEKL in the germline V gene. The CDR3 runs 16 residues. The V gene lost 3 bases and the J gene lost 0 bases, with 11 bases spanning the gap. The CDR3 DNA reads TGCGCCAGCAGCCACAGGGGAGATGCAACTAATGAAAAACTGTTTTTT. This encodes CASSHRGDATNEKLFF.

CDR3 region: CASSEGPAVMDTQYF. The CDR3 nucleotides are TGTGCCAGCAGTGAGGGGCCCGCGGTCATGGATACGCAGTATTTT. The V and J genes are TRBV2 and TRBJ2-3; D might be TRBD1 (5 bases). CDR1 is SNHLY, CDR2 FYNNEI, per germline. Trimming shortened V by 3 bases and J by 6 bases, and 16 bases separated the two germline ends. This CDR3 has 15 residues.

The J gene is TRBJ2-3, the V gene TRBV19, with no clear D. The germline gives CDR1 LNHDA, CDR2 SQIVND (reference sequence). This CDR3 is built from 13 residues. DNA of the CDR3: TGTGCTACTGGGCCCTCTGGCACAGATACGCAGTATTTT. It is translated as CATGPSGTDTQYF.

This clone was counted a few times. The sample has other DNA sequences that encode this CDR3 too. The chain links TRBV18 to TRBJ1-1, with 7 nucleotides matching TRBD1. V gave up 5 bases and J gave up 1 base; unmatched junction bases: 4. Germline-derived CDR1 and CDR2 are KGHSH and LQKENI. This CDR3 is 14 amino acids long. CDR3 protein: CASSADRKNTEAFF. The CDR3 DNA is TGTGCCAGCTCAGCGGACAGGAAGAACACTGAAGCTTTCTTT.

The chain couples TRBV24-1 to TRBJ2-1; D is ambiguous. The V gene's germline CDR1 is KGHDR and CDR2 SFDVKD. The CDR3 contains 15 residues. V dropped 2 bases and J dropped 0 bases, with 7 bases sitting between them. CDR3 DNA: TGTGCCACCAGTGATTCCCAGATCTCCTACAATGAGCAGTTCTTC. Translated: CATSDSQISYNEQFF.

This sequence joins TRBV4-3 and TRBJ1-1; D not resolved. V was pared by 1 base and J by 4 bases, with 16 bases between. Germline loops: CDR1 LGHNA, CDR2 YSLEER. This CDR3 region has 16 residues. CDR3: CASSQGAVSAGTEAFF. The CDR3 bases are TGCGCCAGCAGCCAAGGGGCAGTCAGCGCGGGCACTGAAGCTTTCTTT.

This chain connects TRBV4-3 to TRBJ1-2; 9 bases map to TRBD1. V dropped 4 bases and J dropped 6; count of bases not matched to a gene: 3. The CDR3 runs to 13 residues. CDR1 LGHNA and CDR2 YSLEER come from the germline V gene. This chain's CDR3 is CASSRRTGDGYTF. In DNA, the CDR3 is TGCGCCAGCAGCCGCAGGACAGGGGATGGCTACACCTTC.

The rearrangement joins TRBV27 to TRBJ2-3; 8 bases agree with TRBD2. The CDR3 contains 14 residues. CDR1 is MNHEY and CDR2 is SMNVEV in the germline V gene (reference sequence). With V trimmed by 8 bases and J by 2 bases, 6 bases remained unmatched. CDR3 sequence reads: CASAKRGSTDTQYF. The CDR3 bases are TGTGCCAGCGCCAAGCGGGGGTCCACAGATACGCAGTATTTT.

The chain's CDR3 is CAIRGTSGGTGELFF. The CDR3 nucleotides are TGTGCCATCAGGGGGACTAGCGGGGGAACCGGGGAGCTGTTTTTT. This chain joins TRBV10-3 and TRBJ2-2, with 14 bases matching TRBD2. With 6 bases clipped from V and 5 bases from J, the junction kept 2 bases outside the gene matches. Germline CDR1 reads ENHRY; CDR2 reads SYGVKD. There are 15 residues in the CDR3.

V usage is TRBV7-2 and J usage is TRBJ1-5, with D possibly TRBD1 on 5 matching bases. The germline gives CDR1 SGHTA, CDR2 FQGNSA. This CDR3 contains 14 residues. Trimming removed 1 base at V and 6 bases at J, with 10 bases between. The CDR3 is CASSLGTKSQPQHF. The CDR3 region has the DNA TGTGCCAGCAGCTTAGGGACAAAGAGTCAGCCCCAGCATTTT.

The chain is built from TRBV14 and TRBJ2-5; D remains ambiguous. The CDR3 covers 18 residues. Germline-derived CDR1 and CDR2 are SGHDN and FVKESK. V was cut by 2 bases and J by 2 bases, with 21 bases left in between. CDR3 DNA sequence: TGTGCCAGCAGCCAATCCTGGGTGGTAGCTAGACCTCAAGAGACCCAGTACTTC. Translation gives CASSQSWVVARPQETQYF.

This clone was observed once. The chain's CDR3 is CASNVAGRSGEKLFF. DNA for the CDR3: TGTGCCAGTAATGTGGCCGGGAGAAGTGGGGAAAAACTGTTTTTT. This chain connects TRBV19 to TRBJ1-4, with unresolved D. In germline, CDR1 is LNHDA, CDR2 SQIVND (reference sequence). There are 15 residues in the CDR3. V was pared by 7 bases and J by 8 bases, with 20 bases between.